The clone carrying this TCR beta chain was counted many times. This CDR3 has 13 amino acids. The germline gives CDR1 MNHNS, CDR2 SASEGT. The V and J ends lost 5 bases and 4 bases, in that order; junction bases with no gene match: 4. The entry originates in a study of identical twins. From the 5' RACE reads, TCRdb called clonotypes with MiXCR, one entry per CDR3 protein. Of roughly 700,000 distinct CDR3 sequences detected, over 8.5% appear once; the ten largest clones hold about 0.98%. These data are also associated with another study on yellow fever vaccine responses in identical twins.

Material for sequencing was PBMCs. The receptor was derived from a woman aged 18-29 years in good health. The chain employs TRBV6-1 and TRBJ1-1, with TRBD1 identical over 7 bases. CDR3 in DNA: TGTGCCAGCAGTCCAGGGGGTTCCACTGAAGCTTTCTTT. It translates to CASSPGGSTEAFF.